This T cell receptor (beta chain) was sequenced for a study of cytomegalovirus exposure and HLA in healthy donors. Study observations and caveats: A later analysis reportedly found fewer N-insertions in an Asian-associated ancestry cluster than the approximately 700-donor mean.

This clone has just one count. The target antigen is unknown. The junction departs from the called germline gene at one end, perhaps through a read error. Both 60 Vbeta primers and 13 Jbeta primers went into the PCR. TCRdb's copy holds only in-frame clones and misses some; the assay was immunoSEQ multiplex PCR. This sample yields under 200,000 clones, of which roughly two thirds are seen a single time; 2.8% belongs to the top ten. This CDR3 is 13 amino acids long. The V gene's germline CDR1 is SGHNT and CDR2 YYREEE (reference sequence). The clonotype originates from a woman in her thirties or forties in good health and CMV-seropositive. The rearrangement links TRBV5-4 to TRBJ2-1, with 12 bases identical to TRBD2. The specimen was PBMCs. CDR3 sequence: CALRTSGDNERFF. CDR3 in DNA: TGTGCCCTGAGGACTAGCGGGGACAATGAGCGGTTCTTC.